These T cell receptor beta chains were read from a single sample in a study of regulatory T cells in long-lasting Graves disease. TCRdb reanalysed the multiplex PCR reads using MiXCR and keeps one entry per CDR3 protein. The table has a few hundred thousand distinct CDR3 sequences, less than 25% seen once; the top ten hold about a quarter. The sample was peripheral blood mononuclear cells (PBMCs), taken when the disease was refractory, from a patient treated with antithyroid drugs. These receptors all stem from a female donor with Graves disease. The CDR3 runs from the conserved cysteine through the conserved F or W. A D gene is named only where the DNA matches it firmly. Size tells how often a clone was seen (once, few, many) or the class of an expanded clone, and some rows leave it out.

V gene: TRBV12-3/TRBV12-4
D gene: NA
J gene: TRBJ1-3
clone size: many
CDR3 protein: CASSPLDSGNTIYF

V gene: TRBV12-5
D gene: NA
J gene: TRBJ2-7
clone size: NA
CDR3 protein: CASGLDRVAGEQYF

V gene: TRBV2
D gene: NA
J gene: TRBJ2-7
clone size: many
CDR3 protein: CASSETRPYEQYF

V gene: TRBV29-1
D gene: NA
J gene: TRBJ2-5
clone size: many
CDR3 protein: CSVEGETQYF

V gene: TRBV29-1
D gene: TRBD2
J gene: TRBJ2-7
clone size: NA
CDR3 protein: CSVAGASGSAYEQYF

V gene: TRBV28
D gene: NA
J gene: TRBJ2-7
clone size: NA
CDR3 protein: CASSSRGGAASYEQYF

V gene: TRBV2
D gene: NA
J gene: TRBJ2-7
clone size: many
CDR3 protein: CASSEGLPYEQYF

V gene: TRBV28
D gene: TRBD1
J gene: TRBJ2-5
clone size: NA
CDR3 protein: CASSDREETQYF

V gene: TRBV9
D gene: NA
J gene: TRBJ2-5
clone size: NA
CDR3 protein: CASSVGLAEQETQYF

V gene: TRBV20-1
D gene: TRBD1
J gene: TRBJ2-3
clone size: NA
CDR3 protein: CSAAQQGDTQYF

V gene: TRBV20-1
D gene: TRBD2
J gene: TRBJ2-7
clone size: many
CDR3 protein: CSARELAGAYEQYF

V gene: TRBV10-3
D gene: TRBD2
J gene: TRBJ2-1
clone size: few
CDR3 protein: CTIRGLAGEYNEQFF

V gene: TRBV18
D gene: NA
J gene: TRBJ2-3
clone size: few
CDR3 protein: CASVNTDTQYF

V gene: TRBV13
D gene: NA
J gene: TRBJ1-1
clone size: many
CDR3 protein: CASSLSGPDTEAFF

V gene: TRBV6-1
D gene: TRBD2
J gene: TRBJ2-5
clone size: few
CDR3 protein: CASSGLAVGETQYF

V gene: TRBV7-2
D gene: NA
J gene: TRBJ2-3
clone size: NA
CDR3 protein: CASSQFFSDTRYF

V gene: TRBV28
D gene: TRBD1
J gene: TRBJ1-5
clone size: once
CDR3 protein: CASSLGTGVGQPQHF

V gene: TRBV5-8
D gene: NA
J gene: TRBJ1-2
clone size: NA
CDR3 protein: CASSLRQINYGYTF

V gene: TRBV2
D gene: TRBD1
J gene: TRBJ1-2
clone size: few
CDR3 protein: CASSGTGGIRGGYTF

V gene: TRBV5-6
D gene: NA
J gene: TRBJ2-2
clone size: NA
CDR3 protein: CASSFATSNTGELFF

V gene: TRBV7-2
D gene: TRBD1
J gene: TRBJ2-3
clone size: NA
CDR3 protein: CASSNGGQPGGDTQYF

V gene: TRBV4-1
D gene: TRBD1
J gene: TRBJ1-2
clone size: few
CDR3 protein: CASSRQGENGYTF

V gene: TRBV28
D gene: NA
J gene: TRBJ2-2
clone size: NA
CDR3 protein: CASSFLFRGNTGELFF

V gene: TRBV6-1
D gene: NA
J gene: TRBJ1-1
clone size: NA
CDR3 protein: CASSKTRADTEAFF

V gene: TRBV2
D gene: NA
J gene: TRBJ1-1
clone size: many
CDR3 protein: CASSEASRQGTAEAFF

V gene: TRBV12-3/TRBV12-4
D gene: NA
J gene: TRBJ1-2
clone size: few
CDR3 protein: CASSSTESYGYTF

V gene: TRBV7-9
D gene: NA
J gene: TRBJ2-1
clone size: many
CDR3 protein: CASSLDVENEQFF

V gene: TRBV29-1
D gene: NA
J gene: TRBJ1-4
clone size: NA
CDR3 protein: CSVEVLGLGATNEKLFF

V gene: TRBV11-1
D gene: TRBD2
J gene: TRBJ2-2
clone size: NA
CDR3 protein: CASSPAAGGSRTGELFF

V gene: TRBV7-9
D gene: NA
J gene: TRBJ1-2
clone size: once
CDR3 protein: CACSLAPTVPNYGYTF

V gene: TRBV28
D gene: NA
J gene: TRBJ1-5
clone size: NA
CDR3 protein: CASSSGGAALGRPQHF

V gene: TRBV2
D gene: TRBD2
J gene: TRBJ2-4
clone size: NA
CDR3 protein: CASSEAGGRGVRIQYF

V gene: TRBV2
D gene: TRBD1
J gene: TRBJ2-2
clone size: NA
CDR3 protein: CARGGQGATGELFF

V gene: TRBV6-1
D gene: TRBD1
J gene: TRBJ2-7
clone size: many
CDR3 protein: CASSETGQDYYEQYF

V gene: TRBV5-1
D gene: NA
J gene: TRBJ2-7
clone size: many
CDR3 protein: CASSIRQDHSSYEQYF

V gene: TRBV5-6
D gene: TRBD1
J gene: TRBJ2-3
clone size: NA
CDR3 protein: CASSPGGWGTDTQYF

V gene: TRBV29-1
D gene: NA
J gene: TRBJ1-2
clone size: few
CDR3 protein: CSVYVQGDYGYTF

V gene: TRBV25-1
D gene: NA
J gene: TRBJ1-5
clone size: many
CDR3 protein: CASSPQGSTNQPQHF

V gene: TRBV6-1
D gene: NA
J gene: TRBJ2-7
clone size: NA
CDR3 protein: CASPKGTYEQYF

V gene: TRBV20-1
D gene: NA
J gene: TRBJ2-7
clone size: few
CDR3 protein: CSARETTGGYEQYF

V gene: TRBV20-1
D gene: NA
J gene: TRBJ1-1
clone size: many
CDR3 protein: CSARGTGGTEAFF

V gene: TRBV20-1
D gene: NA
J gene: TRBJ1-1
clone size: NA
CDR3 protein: CSASGGISTEAFF

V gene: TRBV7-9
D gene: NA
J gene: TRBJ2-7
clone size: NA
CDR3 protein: CASRGGYVGEQYF

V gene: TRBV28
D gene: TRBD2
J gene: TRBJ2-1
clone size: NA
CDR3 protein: CASSSPNGLAGGTPYNEQFF

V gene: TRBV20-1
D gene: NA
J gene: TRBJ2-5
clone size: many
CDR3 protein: CSASPGEETQYF

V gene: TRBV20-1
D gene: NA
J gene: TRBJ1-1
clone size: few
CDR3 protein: CSAKFGLIKNTEAFF

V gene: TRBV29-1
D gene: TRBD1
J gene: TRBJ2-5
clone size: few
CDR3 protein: CSVGTGAQETQYF

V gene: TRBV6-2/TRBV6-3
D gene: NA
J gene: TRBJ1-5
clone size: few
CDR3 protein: CASSSVARDQPQHF

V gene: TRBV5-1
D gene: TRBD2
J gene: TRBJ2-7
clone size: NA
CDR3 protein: CASSYGTSGRTLEQYF

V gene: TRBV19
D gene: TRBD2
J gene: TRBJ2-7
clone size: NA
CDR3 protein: CASSPTSDSSYEQYF

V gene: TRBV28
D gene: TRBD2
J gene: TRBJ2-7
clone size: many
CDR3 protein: CAARALAGGGYEQYF

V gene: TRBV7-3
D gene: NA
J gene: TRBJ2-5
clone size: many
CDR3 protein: CASSLTGLGETQYF

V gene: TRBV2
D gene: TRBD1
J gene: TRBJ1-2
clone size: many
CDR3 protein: CASSAGTGGIGYTF

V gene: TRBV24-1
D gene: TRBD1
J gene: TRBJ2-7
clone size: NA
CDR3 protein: CATSSATGENREQYF

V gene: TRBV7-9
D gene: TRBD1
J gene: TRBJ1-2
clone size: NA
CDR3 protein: CASSPAGTGIFYGYTF

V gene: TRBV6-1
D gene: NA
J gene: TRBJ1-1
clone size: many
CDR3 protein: CASTGTRNTEAFF

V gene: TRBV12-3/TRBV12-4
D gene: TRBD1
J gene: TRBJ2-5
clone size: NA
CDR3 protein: CASTTGTGGPGTQYF

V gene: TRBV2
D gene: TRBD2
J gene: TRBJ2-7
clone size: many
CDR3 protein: CASSELRLAGGSEQYF

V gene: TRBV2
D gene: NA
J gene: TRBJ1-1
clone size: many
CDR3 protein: CASSVFRGNTEAFF